The 30 T cell receptor beta chains below were found in one sample sequenced in a study of blood T cell repertoires in COVID-19. Sequencing was performed with immunoSEQ multiplex PCR; in TCRdb, only in-frame clones are kept and a portion is missing. The sample includes some 70,000 clones, around 90% of them seen just once. The material sequenced was peripheral blood. All receptors derive from a human donor in a cohort sampled during active COVID-19.

The V gene is TRBV6-5, the J gene TRBJ1-2; D gene ambiguous. The V and J ends lost 7 bases and 8 bases respectively, with 11 bases between them. The CDR3 extends over 11 amino acids. Per germline, CDR1 MNHEY and CDR2 SVGAGI. The CDR3 DNA sequence: TGTGCCAGCACGGCAGGAGGCGGCTACACCTTC. It specifies CASTAGGGYTF.

V is TRBV7-9 and J is TRBJ1-3; tentative D call: TRBD1 (6 bases). Trimming left V 2 bases short and J 2 bases short, with 10 bases between. This CDR3 is built from 15 residues. Germline V gene data show CDR1 as SEHNR and CDR2 as FQNEAQ (reference sequence). CDR3: CASSLTTGTGNTIYF. The DNA of the CDR3 is TGTGCCAGCAGCTTAACTACAGGGACTGGAAACACCATATATTTT.

CDR3 nucleotides: TGTGCCAGCTCACCACCCTCTCTAGGGGGCTCCTACAATGAGCAGTTCTTC. Amino acid sequence: CASSPPSLGGSYNEQFF. The chain has TRBV18 and TRBJ2-1; possible D gene TRBD1, 6 bases. The CDR3 totals 17 residues. V was trimmed by 0 bases and J by 0 bases, leaving 12 bases between them. Germline loops: CDR1 KGHSH, CDR2 LQKENI. Looking up the rest from reference TRBV18 and TRBJ2-1 gives the full variable domain: NAGVMQNPRHLVRRRGQEARLRCSPMKGHSHVYWYRQLPEEGLKFMVYLQKENIIDESGMPKERFSAEFPKEGPSILRIQQVVRGDSAAYFCASSPPSLGGSYNEQFFGPGTRLTVL.

The V gene is TRBV30, the J gene TRBJ2-5; 8 positions match TRBD2. Germline CDR1 GTSNPN, CDR2 SVGIG (reference sequence). The ends lost 8 bases at V and 6 bases at J; junction bases unmatched: 11. The CDR3 has 13 residues. The CDR3 loop is CAGGTGRAKTQYF. Here the CDR3 DNA reads TGTGCCGGGGGGACCGGGAGGGCCAAGACCCAGTACTTC. The entire variable domain, with the rest obtained from reference TRBV30 and TRBJ2-5, is as follows: SQTIHQWPATLVQPVGSPLSLECTVEGTSNPNLYWYRQAAGRGLQLLFYSVGIGQISSEVPQNLSASRPQDRQFILSSKKLLLSDSGFYLCAGGTGRAKTQYFGPGTRLLVL.

The chain combines TRBV6-2 or TRBV6-3 with TRBJ2-7; 9 positions agree with TRBD1. Trimming removed 4 bases from V and 1 base from J; junction bases left unmatched: 5. CDR1 and CDR2 (germline): MNHEY, SVGEGT. CDR3 length: 15 residues. CDR3 loop: CASSFGTGRSYEQYF. The CDR3 DNA reads as TGTGCCAGCAGTTTCGGGACAGGGCGGTCCTACGAGCAGTACTTC.

The chain uses TRBV10-3 and TRBJ2-7; perhaps TRBD2 as D (7 bases). Germline V gene data show CDR1 as ENHRY and CDR2 as SYGVKD. The V end lost 11 bases, the J end lost 0 bases, and 17 bases lay between the germline ends. This CDR3 contains 14 residues. For the CDR3, the DNA is TGTGCCGCCTGGGGGGGCTTTAGCTCCTACGAGCAGTACTTC. It specifies CAAWGGFSSYEQYF.

V is TRBV28 and J is TRBJ2-7, with 11 bases lining up with TRBD2. Trimming took 5 bases from V and 0 from J; bases not matched to a gene: 12. The CDR3 has 18 residues. Germline V CDR1 and CDR2: MDHEN, SYDVKM. The DNA for the CDR3 is TGTGCCAGCAGTCCCCCCCCCGAGGGACTAGCGGTCTCCTACGAGCAGTACTTC. It yields the protein CASSPPPEGLAVSYEQYF.

The V gene is TRBV19, the J gene TRBJ1-5; D perhaps matches TRBD1 (6 bases). The CDR3 consists of 16 residues. In germline, CDR1 is LNHDA, CDR2 SQIVND (reference sequence). Trimming cost V 7 bases and J 4 bases, with 20 bases left between them. DNA for the CDR3: TGTGCCAGTAACTCGGGCCGCCCTGGACAGAATCAGCCCCAGCATTTT. It codes for CASNSGRPGQNQPQHF.

This clone has more than one count but fewer than ten. V and J are TRBV9 and TRBJ1-1; D is unresolved. Germline V gene data show CDR1 as SGDLS and CDR2 as YYNGEE. The germline V and J ends were trimmed by 3 bases and 1 base, with 7 bases remaining between them. This CDR3 comprises 13 residues. The CDR3 here is CASSAERNTEAFF. Here the CDR3 DNA reads TGTGCCAGCAGCGCCGAGAGGAACACTGAAGCTTTCTTT.

The chain couples TRBV24-1 to TRBJ2-7; 8 nucleotides line up with TRBD1. The CDR3 totals 15 residues. From germline, CDR1 is KGHDR and CDR2 SFDVKD. Germline trimming cut 2 bases from V and 3 bases from J; bases unmatched to any gene: 5. The CDR3 region is CATSDSRQGSYEQYF. Here the CDR3 DNA reads TGTGCCACCAGTGATTCGAGACAGGGGAGCTACGAGCAGTACTTC.

This clone has just one count. The chain is built from TRBV10-1 and TRBJ2-3; 8 bases align to TRBD1. V was clipped by 0 bases and J by 4 bases; unmatched bases: 12. CDR1 is WNHNN, CDR2 SYGVQD, per germline (reference sequence). This CDR3 has 18 amino acids. The CDR3 spells CASSESRGQGERADTQYF. CDR3 in DNA: TGCGCCAGCAGTGAGTCGAGAGGACAGGGAGAACGGGCAGATACGCAGTATTTT.

The CDR3 loop reads CASSLLRNTEAFF. The CDR3 region has the DNA TGTGCCAGCAGTTTACTAAGGAACACTGAAGCTTTCTTT. The J gene is TRBJ1-1, the V gene TRBV28; D is undetermined. The ends were cut back, 2 bases at V and 1 base at J, with 5 bases in the middle. CDR1 and CDR2 from the germline V gene are MDHEN and SYDVKM. The CDR3 spans 13 residues. The full variable domain, with the rest looked up from reference TRBV28 and TRBJ1-1, is DVKVTQSSRYLVKRTGEKVFLECVQDMDHENMFWYRQDPGLGLRLIYFSYDVKMKEKGDIPEGYSVSREKKERFSLILESASTNQTSMYLCASSLLRNTEAFFGQGTRLTVV.

This chain connects TRBV21-1 to TRBJ2-7; TRBD1 reflects the table's D call only, with no check against the DNA. TRBV21-1 is an annotated pseudogene. The CDR3 totals 21 residues. CDR3 sequence (DNA): TGTGCCAGCAGCAACGGGGCGAAACGGGACAGGGACTTTGTGGAGCCCTACGAGCAGTACTTC. This sequence encodes CASSNGAKRDRDFVEPYEQYF.

The count of this clone is one. The chain employs TRBV7-2 and TRBJ2-1, with D possibly matching TRBD2 (5 bases). Trimming removed 4 bases at V and 1 base at J, with 11 bases between. This CDR3 is built from 15 residues. CDR1 and CDR2 (germline): SGHTA, FQGNSA. In DNA, the CDR3 is TGTGCCAGCAGCTCCACTAGTAAATCCTACAATGAGCAGTTCTTC. Translation gives CASSSTSKSYNEQFF.

Regarding this clone: The germline gene is not matched at one end of the junction; a read error may be the cause. V usage is TRBV7-7 and J usage is TRBJ2-5; 8 bases fit TRBD1. The CDR3 totals 16 residues. Per the germline V gene, CDR1 is SSHAT and CDR2 is FNYEAQ (reference sequence). CDR3 in amino acids: CASSFGGTGDQETQYF. For the CDR3, the DNA is TGTGCTAGCAGCTTTGGAGGGACAGGAGATCAAGAGACCCAGTACTTC.

This rearrangement joins TRBV7-6 to TRBJ1-1, with D maybe TRBD1 (5 bases). The CDR3 spans 13 residues. V was pared by 5 bases and J by 2 bases, with 9 bases between. Per the germline V gene, CDR1 is SGHVS and CDR2 is FNYEAQ. CDR3 DNA sequence: TGTGCCAGCAGCCCGGGACTTAACACTGAAGCTTTCTTT. Translated: CASSPGLNTEAFF.

The CDR3 nucleotides are TGTGCCAGCAGTTACCCGAGGGGACAGGCCTACGAGCAGTACTTC. Its protein product is CASSYPRGQAYEQYF. The rearrangement uses TRBV6-6 and TRBJ2-7; 8 bases map to TRBD1. The germline V gene has CDR1 MNHNY and CDR2 SVGAGI (reference sequence). J lost 2 bases, V lost 2 bases, and 5 bases had no gene match. The CDR3 has 15 residues.

The genes are TRBV27 and TRBJ1-6; the D is unclear. CDR1 is MNHEY, CDR2 SMNVEV, per germline (reference sequence). V dropped 3 bases and J dropped 7 bases, with 10 bases sitting between them. The length of the CDR3 is 14 residues. The chain's CDR3 is CASSFYSSNSPLHF. CDR3 DNA: TGTGCCAGCAGTTTCTATAGTTCCAATTCACCCCTCCACTTT.

This sequence joins TRBV19 and TRBJ1-1; D remains ambiguous. CDR3 length: 17 amino acids. Germline values: CDR1 LNHDA, CDR2 SQIVND (reference sequence). V was clipped by 5 bases and J by 3 bases, with 22 bases between them. The CDR3 loop reads CASSGTQTRVVYTEAFF. DNA of the CDR3: TGTGCCAGTAGTGGTACACAAACTCGGGTGGTGTACACTGAAGCTTTCTTT.

The V and J genes are TRBV5-1 and TRBJ2-2; 12 positions agree with TRBD2. This CDR3 has 17 amino acids. The V gene end was trimmed by 4 bases and the J gene end by 6 bases; junction bases not matched to a gene: 10. Germline CDR1 is SGHRS and CDR2 is YFSETQ. CDR3 sequence: CASSVTLAGGGAGELFF. The CDR3 DNA reads as TGCGCCAGCAGCGTGACACTAGCGGGAGGAGGAGCCGGGGAGCTGTTTTTT.

The chain couples TRBV11-2 to TRBJ1-2; D might be TRBD1 (6 bases). Per germline, CDR1 SGHAT and CDR2 FQNNGV. This CDR3 spans 15 amino acids. The ends were cut back, 5 bases at V and 4 bases at J, with 17 bases in the middle. CDR3: CASSLELTGSYGYTF. CDR3 bases: TGTGCCAGCAGCCTTGAGCTAACAGGGTCCTATGGCTACACCTTC.

The V and J genes are TRBV11-2 and TRBJ2-7; D is perhaps TRBD2 (6 bases). Germline lookup yields CDR1 SGHAT and CDR2 FQNNGV. V was cut by 3 bases and J by 1 base, with 10 bases left in between. This CDR3 is built from 14 residues. Here the CDR3 reads CASSFGAGSYEQYF. The CDR3 nucleotides read TGTGCCAGCAGCTTCGGGGCGGGGTCCTACGAGCAGTACTTC.

The chain couples TRBV28 to TRBJ2-5; 8 bases map to TRBD2. The germline V gene has CDR1 MDHEN and CDR2 SYDVKM. The J segment lost 6 bases and the V segment lost 7 bases, leaving 10 bases of the junction unmatched. The length of the CDR3 is 14 residues. This chain's CDR3 is CASTRPGGEQTQYF. The CDR3 nucleotides read TGTGCCAGCACCAGACCGGGGGGGGAACAGACCCAGTACTTC. The full variable domain, in which reference TRBV28 and TRBJ2-5 provide the parts outside the CDR3, is DVKVTQSSRYLVKRTGEKVFLECVQDMDHENMFWYRQDPGLGLRLIYFSYDVKMKEKGDIPEGYSVSREKKERFSLILESASTNQTSMYLCASTRPGGEQTQYFGPGTRLLVL.

J is TRBJ2-4 and V is TRBV12-3 or TRBV12-4; TRBD2 aligns across 7 bases. Trimming removed 6 bases from V and 8 bases from J; junction bases left unmatched: 7. The length of the CDR3 is 13 residues. The DNA for the CDR3 is TGTGCCAGCAGCATTGGGAGGGGAGACATTCAGTACTTC. Its protein is CASSIGRGDIQYF.

The CDR3 here is CASRPPGTGYGYTF. In nucleotides, the CDR3 is TGTGCCAGCAGGCCGCCTGGGACAGGCTATGGCTACACCTTC. This chain joins TRBV6-5 and TRBJ1-2; 8 bases are shared with TRBD1. V gave up 6 bases and J gave up 4 bases; unmatched junction bases: 7. CDR3 length: 14 amino acids. Per the germline V gene, CDR1 is MNHEY and CDR2 is SVGAGI.

V and J are TRBV5-1 and TRBJ2-1, with D hard to call. V lost 0 bases and J 6 bases, leaving 10 bases between the germline ends. This CDR3 spans 14 amino acids. Germline values: CDR1 SGHRS, CDR2 YFSETQ. The CDR3 protein is CASSLGAGFNEQFF. DNA for the CDR3: TGCGCCAGCAGCTTGGGTGCAGGTTTCAATGAGCAGTTCTTC. Using reference TRBV5-1 and TRBJ2-1 for the parts outside the CDR3, the full variable domain is KAGVTQTPRYLIKTRGQQVTLSCSPISGHRSVSWYQQTPGQGLQFLFEYFSETQRNKGNFPGRFSGRQFSNSRSEMNVSTLELGDSALYLCASSLGAGFNEQFFGPGTRLTVL.

As DNA, the CDR3 is TGTGCCAGTAAGGACAGGGGTTTGCATCAGCCCCAGCATTTT. Translated, it gives CASKDRGLHQPQHF. The chain couples TRBV27 to TRBJ1-5, with 9 bases aligning to TRBD1. CDR3 length: 14 residues. Trimming cost V 9 bases and J 5 bases; bases outside gene matches: 8. Germline CDR1 is MNHEY and CDR2 is SMNVEV (reference sequence).

This chain joins TRBV29-1 and TRBJ2-1; tentatively, D is TRBD1 (6 bases). The CDR3 is 14 amino acids. V dropped 7 bases and J dropped 9 bases, with 22 bases sitting between them. Per germline, CDR1 SQVTM and CDR2 ANQGSEA. In nucleotides, the CDR3 is TGCAGCGCCACTATTACTACAGGGTATAGTGAGCAGTTCTTC. Translation: CSATITTGYSEQFF.

The chain combines TRBV6-4 with TRBJ1-2; D gene ambiguous. The CDR3 covers 13 residues. The V and J ends lost 2 bases and 8 bases respectively, with 12 bases between them. CDR1 and CDR2 from the germline V gene are MRHNA and SNTAGT. CDR3 in amino acids: CASSDAGTGGYTF. The CDR3 DNA is TGTGCCAGCAGTGACGCCGGCACGGGAGGCTACACCTTC.

The chain is built from TRBV7-6 and TRBJ2-6; the match to TRBD1 covers 9 bases. Per germline, CDR1 SGHVS and CDR2 FNYEAQ. The CDR3 consists of 18 residues. V dropped 5 bases and J dropped 2; count of bases not matched to a gene: 10. The CDR3 protein is CASSPPQGALTGANVLTF. The DNA for the CDR3 is TGTGCCAGCAGCCCACCACAGGGGGCGCTCACTGGGGCCAACGTCCTGACTTTC.